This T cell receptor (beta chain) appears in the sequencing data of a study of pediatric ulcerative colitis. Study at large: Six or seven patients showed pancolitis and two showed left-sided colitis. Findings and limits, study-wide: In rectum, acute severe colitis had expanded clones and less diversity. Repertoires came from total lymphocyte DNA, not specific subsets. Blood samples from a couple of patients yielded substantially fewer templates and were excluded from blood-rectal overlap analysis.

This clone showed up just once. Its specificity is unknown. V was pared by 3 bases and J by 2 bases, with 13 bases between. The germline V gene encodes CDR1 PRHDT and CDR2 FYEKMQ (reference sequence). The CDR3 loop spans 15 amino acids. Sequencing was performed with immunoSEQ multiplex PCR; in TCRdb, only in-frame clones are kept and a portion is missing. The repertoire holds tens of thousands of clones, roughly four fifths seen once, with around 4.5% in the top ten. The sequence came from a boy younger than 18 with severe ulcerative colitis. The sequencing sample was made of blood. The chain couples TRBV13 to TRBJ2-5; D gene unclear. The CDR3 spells CASSFSPGPQETQYF. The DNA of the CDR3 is TGTGCCAGCAGCTTCTCGCCCGGCCCACAAGAGACCCAGTACTTC. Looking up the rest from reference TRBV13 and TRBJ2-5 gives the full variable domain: AAGVIQSPRHLIKEKRETATLKCYPIPRHDTVYWYQQGPGQDPQFLISFYEKMQSDKGSIPDRFSAQQFSDYHSELNMSSLELGDSALYFCASSFSPGPQETQYFGPGTRLLVL.